These 12 T cell receptor beta chains originate from one sample sequenced in a study of blood T cells in healthy people across ages. Next came a second PCR, run for roughly 6 to 11 cycles, which used a sample-barcoded 5' primer along with a J-beta primer mix. TCRdb reanalysed the 5' RACE reads using MiXCR and keeps one entry per CDR3 protein. The table records roughly 1.9 million distinct CDR3 sequences, approximately 40% of them present only once. Sequenced input: blood. These receptors were taken from a human donor in good health.

This clonotype was picked up one time. This rearrangement joins TRBV20-1 to TRBJ2-4, with a weak D call TRBD2 (6 bases). CDR1 and CDR2 (germline): DFQATT, SNEGSKA (reference sequence). Trimming shortened V by 3 bases and J by 3 bases, and 9 bases separated the two germline ends. This CDR3 is built from 13 residues. CDR3 coding DNA: TGCAGTGCTAGGGGGGGTAACAAAAACATTCAGTACTTC. Protein: CSARGGNKNIQYF.

The chain recombines TRBV29-1 with TRBJ2-3; TRBD1 might be the D (5 bases). CDR1 SQVTM and CDR2 ANQGSEA come from the germline V gene. Between the trimmed V and J ends, which lost 3 bases and 5 bases, there was a span of 12 bases. The CDR3 length is 13 residues. Here the CDR3 DNA reads TGCAGCGTTGACGCAGGGCCGGGAGATACGCAGTATTTT. Its translation: CSVDAGPGDTQYF.

This clonotype was seen only a few times. The V gene is TRBV20-1, the J gene TRBJ2-5; D gene ambiguous. Judging by the DNA end, TRBJ2-7 fits better; the J call may be wrong. The CDR3 spans 11 residues. CDR1 is DFQATT, CDR2 SNEGSKA, per germline (reference sequence). CDR3 coding DNA: TGCAGTGCTAGAGAATACTACGAGCAGTACTTC. Amino acid sequence: CSAREYYEQYF.

This clonotype was detected only a few times. The CDR3: CSVEAGEPSGETQYF. The CDR3 region has the DNA TGCAGCGTTGAGGCAGGGGAACCTTCCGGGGAGACCCAGTACTTC. V is TRBV29-1 and J is TRBJ2-5, with a tentative D call TRBD1 (6 bases). V gave up 3 bases and J gave up 5 bases, with 19 bases separating them. The CDR3 is 15 amino acids. Germline V lookup: CDR1 SQVTM, CDR2 ANQGSEA. Full variable domain (outside the CDR3, taken from reference TRBV29-1 and TRBJ2-5): SAVISQKPSRDICQRGTSLTIQCQVDSQVTMMFWYRQQPGQSLTLIATANQGSEATYESGFVIDKFPISRPNLTFSTLTVSNMSPEDSSIYLCSVEAGEPSGETQYFGPGTRLLVL.

V is TRBV6-1 and J is TRBJ2-1; D is possibly TRBD1 (7 bases). The V gene lost 4 bases and the J gene lost 4 bases, with 17 bases spanning the gap. From germline, CDR1 is MNHNS and CDR2 SASEGT. This CDR3 region has 16 residues. CDR3 loop: CASSVDWRGLYNEQFF. CDR3 nucleotide sequence: TGTGCCAGCAGTGTAGATTGGAGGGGGCTTTACAATGAGCAGTTCTTC.

This rearrangement joins TRBV6-5 to TRBJ1-2, with TRBD1 as a possible D gene (6 bases). V dropped 6 bases and J dropped 8 bases, with 19 bases sitting between them. Germline V gives CDR1 MNHEY, CDR2 SVGAGI. This CDR3 spans 14 amino acids. DNA of the CDR3: TGTGCCAGCAGCGCGTCCAGGGGTTTGGGGGGCTACACCTTC. The encoded protein is CASSASRGLGGYTF.

The rearrangement joins TRBV7-2 to TRBJ1-1; TRBD1 might be the D (5 bases). The CDR3 contains 13 residues. Germline loops: CDR1 SGHTA, CDR2 FQGNSA. The germline V and J ends were trimmed by 5 bases and 3 bases, with 10 bases remaining between them. CDR3 in amino acids: CASSQGIYTEAFF. The CDR3 DNA follows: TGTGCCAGCAGCCAGGGAATCTACACTGAAGCTTTCTTT.

This clonotype was found a few times. The CDR3: CASSVLGAGQETQYF. In DNA, the CDR3 is TGTGCCAGCAGTGTGTTGGGGGCAGGTCAAGAGACCCAGTACTTC. The chain combines TRBV25-1 with TRBJ2-5, with a weak D call TRBD1 (6 bases). This CDR3 has 15 residues. Looked up from germline, CDR1 is MGHDK and CDR2 is SYGVNS. Trimming shortened V by 4 bases and J by 2 bases, and 14 bases separated the two germline ends.

This chain links TRBV29-1 with TRBJ2-1; tentatively, D is TRBD2 (7 bases). The ends were cut back, 3 bases at V and 7 bases at J, with 10 bases in the middle. Per germline, CDR1 SQVTM and CDR2 ANQGSEA. CDR3 length: 12 amino acids. CDR3 sequence (DNA): TGCAGCGTTGATGCGGGGGCTAATGAGCAGTTCTTC. It specifies CSVDAGANEQFF.

The chain links TRBV3-1 to TRBJ1-2; unclear D gene. The CDR3 extends over 15 amino acids. Trimming stripped 1 base from V and 7 bases from J, with 16 bases between. CDR1 is LGHDT, CDR2 YNNKEL, per germline (reference sequence). CDR3 region: CASSQGGMGSSGYTF. Here the CDR3 DNA reads TGTGCCAGCAGCCAAGGTGGCATGGGGTCAAGTGGCTACACCTTC.

This clonotype was picked up a small number of times. J is TRBJ2-2 and V is TRBV12-3 or TRBV12-4; D remains unclear. This CDR3 contains 12 residues. With 2 bases removed from V and 6 bases from J, the gap between germline ends came to 4 bases. The CDR3 DNA follows: TGTGCCAGCAGTTTAATTTCCGGGGAGCTGTTTTTT. It is translated as CASSLISGELFF.

This clonotype was observed a handful of times. The chain combines TRBV5-4 with TRBJ2-1; the D gene could be TRBD1 or TRBD2 (5 bases each). The CDR3 spans 14 residues. V lost 2 bases, J lost 5 bases, and 11 bases lay in between. CDR1 is SGHNT and CDR2 is YYREEE in the germline V gene (reference sequence). In DNA form, the CDR3 reads TGTGCCAGCAGCTTCGGGACGGATCACAATGAGCAGTTCTTC. It specifies CASSFGTDHNEQFF.